The source of this T cell receptor beta chain is a study of vaccination and CD4 T cells after COVID-19. Treatment denoted: roughly ten-day PBMC culture with coronavirus spike peptide pools or control peptides (ViraFEST assay). TCRs were sequenced by ViraFEST after antigen-specific T cells had been expanded with peptide pools. The CDR3 runs 17 residues. Per germline, CDR1 ENHRY and CDR2 SYGVKD. In regard to this clonotype: As yet, its antigen is unknown. One end of the junction varies from germline; a read error may be responsible.

Oncomine TCR Beta short-read sequencing was applied to DNA from cultured CD4+ T cells. TCRdb passed the PCR reads through MiXCR, listing each CDR3 protein once. Among about 16,000 distinct CDR3 sequences, roughly 60% were seen once, and the ten largest hold 6% to 7.5%. The genes are TRBV10-3 and TRBJ1-2, with D maybe TRBD1 (5 bases). The sequenced material came from CD4+ T cells from blood, cultured in vitro. The sequence derives from a human donor who had recovered from COVID-19. In nucleotides, the CDR3 is TGTACCATCAGTACTCTCTTATGGACAAACGAAAACTATGGCTACACCTTC. This sequence encodes CTISTLLWTNENYGYTF.